Presented here are 30 T cell receptor beta chains from one specimen sequenced in a study of T cell responses to AZD1222 COVID-19 vaccine. This table comes from immunoSEQ multiplex PCR, and its TCRdb copy is limited to in-frame clones, with some not included. The sample includes over 100,000 clones, roughly nine tenths of them seen just once. Sequenced here: peripheral blood, sampled on day 0 of AZD1222 vaccination. All receptors come from an adult in good health.

The chain recombines TRBV7-8 with TRBJ2-1, with unresolved D. The CDR3 is 12 amino acids. Germline values: CDR1 SGHVS, CDR2 FQNEAQ. V lost 5 bases, J lost 10 bases, and 12 bases lay in between. In DNA form, the CDR3 reads TGTGCCAGCAGCCCGGTGGTGGGGGAGCAGTTCTTC. Residues: CASSPVVGEQFF.

The rearrangement links TRBV7-9 to TRBJ2-2, with D perhaps TRBD2 (5 bases). The germline V gene encodes CDR1 SEHNR and CDR2 FQNEAQ (reference sequence). V lost 4 bases, J lost 7 bases, and 7 bases lay in between. This CDR3 region has 12 residues. This chain's CDR3 is CASSSGLGELFF. For the CDR3, the DNA is TGTGCCAGCAGCTCCGGACTCGGGGAGCTGTTTTTT. The full variable domain, its missing parts supplied by reference TRBV7-9 and TRBJ2-2, is DTGVSQNPRHKITKRGQNVTFRCDPISEHNRLYWYRQTLGQGPEFLTYFQNEAQLEKSRLLSDRFSAERPKGSFSTLEIQRTEQGDSAMYLCASSSGLGELFFGEGSRLTVL.

The J gene is TRBJ1-1, the V gene TRBV11-1; D gene ambiguous. The CDR3 has 14 amino acids. Germline CDR1 SGHAT, CDR2 FQDESV (reference sequence). The germline V and J ends were trimmed by 5 bases and 5 bases, with 15 bases remaining between them. The chain's CDR3 is CASSQGLASTEAFF. The CDR3 region has the DNA TGTGCCAGCAGCCAAGGGCTGGCTTCGACTGAAGCTTTCTTT. The complete variable domain, with remaining parts taken from reference TRBV11-1 and TRBJ1-1, reads EAEVAQSPRYKITEKSQAVAFWCDPISGHATLYWYRQILGQGPELLVQFQDESVVDDSQLPKDRFSAERLKGVDSTLKIQPAELGDSAMYLCASSQGLASTEAFFGQGTRLTVV.

V usage is TRBV24-1 and J usage is TRBJ1-1; no definite D call. The germline V gene encodes CDR1 KGHDR and CDR2 SFDVKD. This CDR3 is built from 14 residues. V was shortened by 4 bases and J by 4 bases, with 12 bases between the two germline ends. The CDR3 DNA follows: TGTGCCACCAGTGACTCCGGCCGAATCACTGAAGCTTTCTTT. It is translated as CATSDSGRITEAFF.

This chain links TRBV5-1 with TRBJ1-6; 8 bases are a match to TRBD1. The CDR3 is made up of 14 amino acids. Germline assignment: CDR1 SGHRS and CDR2 YFSETQ. The junction had 1 base not matched to a gene; V was cut back by 3 bases and J by 5 bases. The CDR3 DNA follows: TGCGCCAGCAGCTCGGGACAGGATAATTCACCCCTCCACTTT. Its protein is CASSSGQDNSPLHF. Full variable domain (rest looked up from reference TRBV5-1 and TRBJ1-6): KAGVTQTPRYLIKTRGQQVTLSCSPISGHRSVSWYQQTPGQGLQFLFEYFSETQRNKGNFPGRFSGRQFSNSRSEMNVSTLELGDSALYLCASSSGQDNSPLHFGNGTRLTVT.

This chain joins TRBV11-2 and TRBJ1-2; D gene ambiguous. The V end was cut by 7 bases, the J end by 4 bases, with 16 bases between. This CDR3 is 14 amino acids long. Germline loops: CDR1 SGHAT, CDR2 FQNNGV. The CDR3 nucleotides are TGTGCCAGCACCCGCCGGGGAAACCCCTATGGCTACACCTTC. Its protein is CASTRRGNPYGYTF. The whole variable domain, filled in from reference TRBV11-2 and TRBJ1-2, reads EAGVAQSPRYKIIEKRQSVAFWCNPISGHATLYWYQQILGQGPKLLIQFQNNGVVDDSQLPKDRFSAERLKGVDSTLKIQPAKLEDSAVYLCASTRRGNPYGYTFGSGTRLTVV.

The count of this clone is one. This rearrangement joins TRBV13 to TRBJ2-3; D unresolved. CDR3 length equals 16 residues. The germline gives CDR1 PRHDT, CDR2 FYEKMQ (reference sequence). Trimming took 1 base from V and 2 from J, leaving 13 bases between them. The CDR3 here is CASSLDAIWATDTQYF. The CDR3 DNA is TGTGCCAGCAGCTTAGATGCGATTTGGGCCACAGATACGCAGTATTTT.

This sequence joins TRBV3-1 (or the pseudogene TRBV3-2) and TRBJ2-1; TRBD1 agrees at 9 bases. The CDR3 extends over 13 amino acids. Germline assignment: CDR1 LGHDT and CDR2 YNNKEL (reference sequence). Trimming removed 6 bases from V and 6 bases from J; junction bases left unmatched: 3. The CDR3 reads CASRDRGGNEQFF. CDR3 coding DNA: TGTGCCAGCAGGGACAGGGGAGGCAATGAGCAGTTCTTC.

V gene TRBV6-1 combines with J gene TRBJ2-5; possible D gene TRBD2, 5 bases. The CDR3 totals 14 residues. Trimming left V 1 base short and J 7 bases short, with 13 bases between. The germline V gene encodes CDR1 MNHNS and CDR2 SASEGT. The DNA of the CDR3 is TGTGCCAGCAGTGAAGTAGACTCCCGGGGGACCCAGTACTTC. Translation gives CASSEVDSRGTQYF.

The chain uses TRBV7-3 and TRBJ2-2, with 7 positions matching TRBD1. The CDR3 consists of 14 residues. The ends lost 4 bases at V and 6 bases at J; junction bases unmatched: 5. Germline lookup yields CDR1 SGHTA and CDR2 FQGTGA. CDR3 coding DNA: TGTGCCAGCAGCTCGGGACAGTTATCCGGGGAGCTGTTTTTT. It yields the protein CASSSGQLSGELFF. The variable domain in full, completed from reference TRBV7-3 and TRBJ2-2, reads GAGVSQTPSNKVTEKGKYVELRCDPISGHTALYWYRQSLGQGPEFLIYFQGTGAADDSGLPNDRFFAVRPEGSVSTLKIQRTERGDSAVYLCASSSGQLSGELFFGEGSRLTVL.

This clone was found once. J is TRBJ2-2 and V is TRBV9; D might be TRBD1 or TRBD2, each matching 6 bases. The CDR3 length is 17 residues. Deletions cut 0 bases from V and 7 bases from J, with 19 bases between. CDR1 is SGDLS and CDR2 is YYNGEE in the germline V gene. CDR3 sequence: CASSVDLSRGQVGELFF. The DNA of the CDR3 is TGTGCCAGCAGCGTAGATCTTTCCCGGGGGCAGGTCGGGGAGCTGTTTTTT.

This chain connects TRBV7-3 to TRBJ1-1; TRBD1 matches at 11 bases. Germline lookup yields CDR1 SGHTA and CDR2 FQGTGA. This CDR3 contains 16 residues. The junction had 5 bases not matched to a gene; V was cut back by 0 bases and J by 5 bases. This CDR3 reads CASSLTPGQGGTEAFF. CDR3 in DNA: TGTGCCAGCAGCTTAACGCCGGGACAGGGGGGTACTGAAGCTTTCTTT.

The genes are TRBV4-1 and TRBJ1-4, with 8 positions matching TRBD1. This CDR3 has 15 amino acids. Germline assignment: CDR1 MGHRA and CDR2 YSYEKL. The V and J ends lost 1 base and 7 bases, in that order; junction bases with no gene match: 5. As DNA, the CDR3 is TGCGCCAGCAGCCAAGTGGGACAGGCACGTGAAAAACTGTTTTTT. Amino acids: CASSQVGQAREKLFF.

The V gene is TRBV2, the J gene TRBJ1-2, with TRBD1 as a possible D gene (5 bases). Germline V gene data show CDR1 as SNHLY and CDR2 as FYNNEI. CDR3 length: 15 amino acids. Trimming took 3 bases from V and 4 from J, leaving 15 bases between them. The CDR3 DNA follows: TGTGCCAGCAGTGATGGGACGCCGAACTCCTATGGCTACACCTTC. It encodes CASSDGTPNSYGYTF.

Only one count was recorded for this clone. CDR3 sequence reads: CASSPASVGNEQFF. For the CDR3, the DNA is TGTGCCAGCTCACCGGCCTCCGTGGGGAATGAGCAGTTCTTC. The chain has TRBV18 and TRBJ2-1; D is unclear. The CDR3 totals 14 residues. The V gene lost 3 bases and the J gene lost 7 bases, with 13 bases spanning the gap. Germline-derived CDR1 and CDR2 are KGHSH and LQKENI.

The V and J genes are TRBV3-1 (or the pseudogene TRBV3-2) and TRBJ2-3, with 7 bases fitting TRBD2. Unmatched junction bases numbered 6, after V lost 5 bases and J lost 1 base. Germline V gene data show CDR1 as LGHDT and CDR2 as YNNKEL (reference sequence). CDR3 length: 15 amino acids. CDR3 bases: TGTGCCAGCAGCACCGTGGCGGGGGGCACAGATACGCAGTATTTT. It codes for CASSTVAGGTDTQYF.

J is TRBJ2-3 and V is TRBV11-3; maybe TRBD2 (6 bases). CDR3 length: 17 residues. Germline values: CDR1 SGHNT, CDR2 YENEEA. Trimming took off 1 base at V and 2 bases at J, with 16 bases between the two ends. The CDR3 loop reads CASSLGTEAGNTDTQYF. For the CDR3, the DNA is TGTGCCAGCAGCTTAGGAACTGAGGCGGGGAACACAGATACGCAGTATTTT.

This chain joins TRBV5-1 and TRBJ1-3; D is perhaps TRBD1 (5 bases). Germline V gene sequence: CDR1 SGHRS, CDR2 YFSETQ. This CDR3 is 15 amino acids long. V was trimmed by 5 bases and J by 0 bases, leaving 12 bases between them. CDR3 in DNA: TGCGCCAGCAGGCTAGGGGCAGACTCTGGAAACACCATATATTTT. This sequence encodes CASRLGADSGNTIYF.

This chain uses TRBV4-2 with TRBJ2-1, with a possible D match to TRBD2 (6 bases). The CDR3 consists of 17 residues. V was clipped by 3 bases and J by 10 bases, with 25 bases between them. Germline V gene lookup returns CDR1 LGHNA and CDR2 YNFKEQ. CDR3 DNA sequence: TGTGCCAGCAGCCATATCGATGGACCGGGACTCGAAGGGGAGCAGTTCTTC. It codes for CASSHIDGPGLEGEQFF.

The gene calls are TRBV5-5 and TRBJ2-3; D possibly corresponds to TRBD2 (5 bases). The CDR3 covers 15 residues. Germline-derived CDR1 and CDR2 are SGHKS and YYEKEE (reference sequence). V was clipped by 0 bases and J by 6 bases, with 14 bases between them. CDR3 sequence reads: CASSLATFPGDTQYF. The CDR3 DNA sequence: TGTGCCAGCAGCTTGGCAACCTTCCCGGGGGATACGCAGTATTTT.

Here the CDR3 reads CASSSRVGTEAFF. The CDR3 DNA is TGTGCCAGCAGCTCGAGGGTGGGCACTGAAGCTTTCTTT. The chain joins TRBV7-9 to TRBJ1-1; no clear D gene. Trimming left V 4 bases short and J 4 bases short, with 10 bases between. There are 13 residues in the CDR3. CDR1 is SEHNR, CDR2 FQNEAQ, per germline (reference sequence). Looking up the rest from reference TRBV7-9 and TRBJ1-1 gives the full variable domain: DTGVSQNPRHKITKRGQNVTFRCDPISEHNRLYWYRQTLGQGPEFLTYFQNEAQLEKSRLLSDRFSAERPKGSFSTLEIQRTEQGDSAMYLCASSSRVGTEAFFGQGTRLTVV.

V is TRBV5-1 and J is TRBJ2-1; a possible D gene is TRBD2 (6 bases). Germline values: CDR1 SGHRS, CDR2 YFSETQ. The V end was cut by 0 bases, the J end by 5 bases, with 12 bases between. This CDR3 spans 15 amino acids. CDR3 sequence: CASSLAGTADNEQFF. The DNA of the CDR3 is TGCGCCAGCAGCTTGGCCGGGACTGCTGACAATGAGCAGTTCTTC.

A single count supports this clone. CDR3 bases: TGTGCCAGCAGAGGAGGCTATGGCTACACCTTC. Amino acid sequence: CASRGGYGYTF. This sequence joins TRBV2 and TRBJ1-2, with D unresolved. CDR1 is SNHLY, CDR2 FYNNEI, per germline. This CDR3 region has 11 residues. Trimming pared 6 bases from V and 4 bases from J, leaving 6 bases between.

This rearrangement joins TRBV5-1 to TRBJ2-7; 8 bases align to TRBD2. Per germline, CDR1 SGHRS and CDR2 YFSETQ. The CDR3 is 16 amino acids. J was trimmed by 0 bases and V by 0 bases; bases with no gene match: 5. CDR3 sequence reads: CASSLDPAGGSYEQYF. As DNA, the CDR3 is TGCGCCAGCAGCTTGGATCCGGCGGGGGGCTCCTACGAGCAGTACTTC. Drawing the rest from reference TRBV5-1 and TRBJ2-7, the complete variable domain is KAGVTQTPRYLIKTRGQQVTLSCSPISGHRSVSWYQQTPGQGLQFLFEYFSETQRNKGNFPGRFSGRQFSNSRSEMNVSTLELGDSALYLCASSLDPAGGSYEQYFGPGTRLTVT.

This chain links TRBV3-1 (or the pseudogene TRBV3-2) with TRBJ2-1, with TRBD2 matching over 9 bases. The CDR3 is made up of 15 amino acids. Germline V CDR1 and CDR2: LGHDT, YNNKEL (reference sequence). Unmatched junction bases numbered 1, after V lost 2 bases and J lost 2 bases. The CDR3 protein is CASSQLAGTYNEQFF. CDR3 bases: TGTGCCAGCAGCCAACTAGCGGGGACCTACAATGAGCAGTTCTTC.

This chain uses TRBV7-3 with TRBJ2-3; 11 bases map to TRBD2. J was trimmed by 5 bases and V by 6 bases; bases with no gene match: 10. Germline V gene data show CDR1 as SGHTA and CDR2 as FQGTGA. There are 16 residues in the CDR3. As DNA, the CDR3 is TGTGCCAGCAGTTATGGGGGGACTAGCGGCATAGATACGCAGTATTTT. This encodes CASSYGGTSGIDTQYF.

The chain uses TRBV5-5 and TRBJ2-6; possibly TRBD2 for D (5 bases). Trimming left V 9 bases short and J 0 bases short, with 10 bases between. This CDR3 comprises 14 residues. Germline CDR1 is SGHKS and CDR2 is YYEKEE (reference sequence). CDR3 protein: CAIGEPSGANVLTF. CDR3 sequence (DNA): TGTGCCATCGGGGAGCCCTCTGGGGCCAACGTCCTGACTTTC.

This chain links TRBV5-1 with TRBJ2-1; TRBD2 matches at 9 bases. The V segment lost 3 bases and the J segment 1 base; nucleotides outside the gene matches: 8. Germline V gene sequence: CDR1 SGHRS, CDR2 YFSETQ. The CDR3 is made up of 17 amino acids. CDR3 DNA: TGCGCCAGCAGCTGGTCCGGGACTAGCAAGTCCTACAATGAGCAGTTCTTC. This sequence encodes CASSWSGTSKSYNEQFF.

The chain carries TRBV5-1 and TRBJ2-5; tentative D call: TRBD1 (6 bases). The CDR3 length is 15 residues. Germline loops: CDR1 SGHRS, CDR2 YFSETQ. V lost 4 bases and J 0 bases, leaving 13 bases between the germline ends. The CDR3 spells CASSPGTGNQETQYF. The CDR3 DNA sequence: TGCGCCAGCAGCCCCGGAACAGGGAACCAAGAGACCCAGTACTTC. The whole variable domain, remainder taken from reference TRBV5-1 and TRBJ2-5, is KAGVTQTPRYLIKTRGQQVTLSCSPISGHRSVSWYQQTPGQGLQFLFEYFSETQRNKGNFPGRFSGRQFSNSRSEMNVSTLELGDSALYLCASSPGTGNQETQYFGPGTRLLVL.

The gene calls are TRBV2 and TRBJ2-2; D call uncertain. Germline assignment: CDR1 SNHLY and CDR2 FYNNEI. The germline V and J ends were trimmed by 1 base and 2 bases, with 8 bases remaining between them. The CDR3 loop spans 15 amino acids. CDR3 sequence reads: CASSEGELNTGELFF. CDR3 DNA: TGTGCCAGCAGTGAAGGGGAACTTAACACCGGGGAGCTGTTTTTT.